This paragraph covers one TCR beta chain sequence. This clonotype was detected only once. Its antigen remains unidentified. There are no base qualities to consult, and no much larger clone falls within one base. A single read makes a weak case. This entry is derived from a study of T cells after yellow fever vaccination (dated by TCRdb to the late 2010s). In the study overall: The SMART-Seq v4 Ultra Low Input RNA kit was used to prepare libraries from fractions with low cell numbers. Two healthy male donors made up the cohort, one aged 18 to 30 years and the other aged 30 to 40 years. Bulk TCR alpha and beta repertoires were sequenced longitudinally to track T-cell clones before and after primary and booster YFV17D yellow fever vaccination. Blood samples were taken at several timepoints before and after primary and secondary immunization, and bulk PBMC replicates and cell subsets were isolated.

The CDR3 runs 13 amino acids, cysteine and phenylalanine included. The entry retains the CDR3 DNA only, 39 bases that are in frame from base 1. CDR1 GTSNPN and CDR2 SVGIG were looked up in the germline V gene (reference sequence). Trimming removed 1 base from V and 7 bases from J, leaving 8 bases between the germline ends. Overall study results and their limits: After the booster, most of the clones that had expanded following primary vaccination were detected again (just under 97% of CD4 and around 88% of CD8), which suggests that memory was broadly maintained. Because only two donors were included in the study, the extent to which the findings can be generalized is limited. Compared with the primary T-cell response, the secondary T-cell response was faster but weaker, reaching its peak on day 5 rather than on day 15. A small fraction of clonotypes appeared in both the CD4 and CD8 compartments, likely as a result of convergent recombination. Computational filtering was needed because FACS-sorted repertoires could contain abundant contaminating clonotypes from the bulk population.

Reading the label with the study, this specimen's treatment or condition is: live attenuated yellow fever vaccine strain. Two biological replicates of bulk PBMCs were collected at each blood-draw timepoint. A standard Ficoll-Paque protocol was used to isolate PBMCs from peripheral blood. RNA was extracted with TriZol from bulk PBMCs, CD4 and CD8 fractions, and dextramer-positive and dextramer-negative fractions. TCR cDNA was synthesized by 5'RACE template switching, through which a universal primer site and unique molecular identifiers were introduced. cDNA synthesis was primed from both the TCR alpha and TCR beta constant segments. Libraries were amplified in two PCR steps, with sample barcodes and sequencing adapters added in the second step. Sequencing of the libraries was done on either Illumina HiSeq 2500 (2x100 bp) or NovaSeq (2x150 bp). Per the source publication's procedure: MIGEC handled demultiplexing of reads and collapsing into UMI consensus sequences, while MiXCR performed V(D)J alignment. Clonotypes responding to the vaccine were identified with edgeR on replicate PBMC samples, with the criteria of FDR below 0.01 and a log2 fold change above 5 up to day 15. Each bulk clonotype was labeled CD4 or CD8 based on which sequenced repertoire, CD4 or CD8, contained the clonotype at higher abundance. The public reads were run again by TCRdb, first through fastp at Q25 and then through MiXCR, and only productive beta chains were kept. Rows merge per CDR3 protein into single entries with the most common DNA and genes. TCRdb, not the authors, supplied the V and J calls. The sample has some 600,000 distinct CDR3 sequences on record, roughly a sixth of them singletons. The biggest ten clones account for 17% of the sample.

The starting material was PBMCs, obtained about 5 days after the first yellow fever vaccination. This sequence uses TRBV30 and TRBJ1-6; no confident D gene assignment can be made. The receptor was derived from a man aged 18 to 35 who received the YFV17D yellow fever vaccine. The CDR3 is CAWSASRNSPLHF. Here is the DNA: TGTGCCTGGAGTGCATCGAGGAATTCACCCCTCCACTTT.